These T cell receptor beta chains were read from a single sample in a study of blood T cells in healthy people across ages. TCRdb itself ran the 5' RACE reads through MiXCR, one entry per CDR3 protein. The sample includes about 1.4 million distinct CDR3 sequences, approximately 59% of them seen just once. The sample taken for sequencing was blood. Source of these receptors: a young man in good health. The CDR3 runs from the conserved cysteine through the conserved F or W. Each record gives: CDR3 length, J gene, V gene, D gene, clone size, CDR3 DNA, CDR3 protein. D genes are given only for firm matches. Not every row has a clone size; where given, it reads once, few, many or a size class.

cdr3_length: 15; j_call: TRBJ2-3; v_call: TRBV5-6; d_call: NA; clone_size: NA; cdr3_nt: TGTGCCAGCAGCTCCGGGACGAAGGTTCGGGATACGCAGTATTTT; cdr3_aa: CASSSGTKVRDTQYF
cdr3_length: 14; j_call: TRBJ2-3; v_call: TRBV5-1; d_call: NA; clone_size: NA; cdr3_nt: TGCGCCAGCAGCTCTAGCCCCGACACAGATACGCAGTATTTT; cdr3_aa: CASSSSPDTDTQYF
cdr3_length: 12; j_call: TRBJ2-3; v_call: TRBV12-3/TRBV12-4; d_call: NA; clone_size: NA; cdr3_nt: TGTGCCAGCAATCCGGGAGCAGATACGGAGTATTTT; cdr3_aa: CASNPGADTEYF
cdr3_length: 13; j_call: TRBJ2-5; v_call: TRBV7-9; d_call: NA; clone_size: NA; cdr3_nt: TGTGCCAGCAGCTCCAGGGATGTGGGGACCCAGTACTTC; cdr3_aa: CASSSRDVGTQYF
cdr3_length: 11; j_call: TRBJ2-5; v_call: TRBV12-3/TRBV12-4; d_call: NA; clone_size: few; cdr3_nt: TGTGCCAGCAGTCCCGCGAATGAGCAGTACTTC; cdr3_aa: CASSPANEQYF
cdr3_length: 14; j_call: TRBJ2-7; v_call: TRBV27; d_call: NA; clone_size: NA; cdr3_nt: TGTGCCAGCAGTTCGCTCAGGAGGCCCTACGAGCAGTACTTC; cdr3_aa: CASSSLRRPYEQYF
cdr3_length: 14; j_call: TRBJ1-6; v_call: TRBV7-2; d_call: NA; clone_size: NA; cdr3_nt: TGTGCCAGCAGCGATGGGACCTATAATTCACCCCTCCACTTT; cdr3_aa: CASSDGTYNSPLHF
cdr3_length: 12; j_call: TRBJ2-1; v_call: TRBV20-1; d_call: NA; clone_size: NA; cdr3_nt: TGCAGTGCTACAAAGGGGTACAATGAGCAGTTCTTC; cdr3_aa: CSATKGYNEQFF
cdr3_length: 14; j_call: TRBJ2-7; v_call: TRBV7-9; d_call: NA; clone_size: NA; cdr3_nt: TGTGCCAGCAGCTTAGGCCCGGAGGCCTACGAGCAGTACTTC; cdr3_aa: CASSLGPEAYEQYF
cdr3_length: 16; j_call: TRBJ2-5; v_call: TRBV6-5; d_call: TRBD2; clone_size: NA; cdr3_nt: TGTGCCAGCAGTTACGGGACTAGCGGGAGTCAAGAGACCCAGTACTTC; cdr3_aa: CASSYGTSGSQETQYF
cdr3_length: 15; j_call: TRBJ1-1; v_call: TRBV4-1; d_call: NA; clone_size: few; cdr3_nt: TGCGCCAGCAGCCAAGAGTGGCCTTCGAACACTGAAGCTTTCTTT; cdr3_aa: CASSQEWPSNTEAFF
cdr3_length: 16; j_call: TRBJ2-7; v_call: TRBV20-1; d_call: TRBD2; clone_size: NA; cdr3_nt: TGCAGTGCTAGAGATGTGGCGACTAGCGGAGCGTACGAGCAGTACTTC; cdr3_aa: CSARDVATSGAYEQYF
cdr3_length: 13; j_call: TRBJ2-5; v_call: TRBV10-3; d_call: NA; clone_size: NA; cdr3_nt: TGTGCCGTCAGTGAGTCCAGCGGAGAGACCCAGTACTTC; cdr3_aa: CAVSESSGETQYF
cdr3_length: 15; j_call: TRBJ1-6; v_call: TRBV4-2; d_call: NA; clone_size: few; cdr3_nt: TGTGCCAGCAGCCAAGGGACCTACGTTAGTTCACCCCTCCACTTT; cdr3_aa: CASSQGTYVSSPLHF
cdr3_length: 18; j_call: TRBJ2-5; v_call: TRBV5-6; d_call: TRBD1; clone_size: NA; cdr3_nt: TGTGCCAGCAGCCCCACCGGGACAGGGGTGGGGGCCCAAGAGACCCAGTACTTC; cdr3_aa: CASSPTGTGVGAQETQYF
cdr3_length: 14; j_call: TRBJ1-1; v_call: TRBV7-9; d_call: NA; clone_size: NA; cdr3_nt: TGTGCCAGCAGCCTACAGATCTTGAACACTGAAGCTTTCTTT; cdr3_aa: CASSLQILNTEAFF
cdr3_length: 11; j_call: TRBJ1-2; v_call: TRBV20-1; d_call: NA; clone_size: NA; cdr3_nt: TGCAGTCGGCCGGTGGACTATGGCTACACCTTC; cdr3_aa: CSRPVDYGYTF
cdr3_length: 15; j_call: TRBJ1-2; v_call: TRBV20-1; d_call: TRBD1; clone_size: NA; cdr3_nt: TGCAGTGCCGCACCTAACAGGGGAGTCGACTATGGCTACACCTTC; cdr3_aa: CSAAPNRGVDYGYTF
cdr3_length: 14; j_call: TRBJ2-7; v_call: TRBV6-2/TRBV6-3; d_call: NA; clone_size: NA; cdr3_nt: TGTGCCAGCAGACTAACGGGGAGAGCCTACGAGCAGTACTTC; cdr3_aa: CASRLTGRAYEQYF
cdr3_length: 16; j_call: TRBJ1-5; v_call: TRBV20-1; d_call: NA; clone_size: NA; cdr3_nt: TGCAGTGCTAGAGATGACAGATTCCTTAGCAATCGGCCCCAGCATTTT; cdr3_aa: CSARDDRFLSNRPQHF
cdr3_length: 16; j_call: TRBJ2-5; v_call: TRBV9; d_call: TRBD2; clone_size: NA; cdr3_nt: TGTGCCAGCAGCGTAGGGGATCTAGCGGCCCAAGAGACCCAGTACTTC; cdr3_aa: CASSVGDLAAQETQYF
cdr3_length: 16; j_call: TRBJ2-7; v_call: TRBV14; d_call: TRBD1; clone_size: NA; cdr3_nt: TGTGCCAGCAGCCAGGTCTTTGGACAGGGGGCCTACGAGCAGTACTTC; cdr3_aa: CASSQVFGQGAYEQYF
cdr3_length: 15; j_call: TRBJ2-7; v_call: TRBV29-1; d_call: NA; clone_size: NA; cdr3_nt: TGCAGCGTTGAAGATCGAGAGAGGGCTAGGTACGAGCAGTACTTC; cdr3_aa: CSVEDRERARYEQYF
cdr3_length: 15; j_call: TRBJ1-5; v_call: TRBV6-2/TRBV6-3; d_call: NA; clone_size: NA; cdr3_nt: TGTGCCAGCAGTCTCCGTCGGCAGAACAATCAGCCCCAGCATTTT; cdr3_aa: CASSLRRQNNQPQHF
cdr3_length: 14; j_call: TRBJ2-1; v_call: TRBV6-5; d_call: NA; clone_size: NA; cdr3_nt: TGTGCCAGCAGCCGGACGGGGGGCCTTAAGGAGCAGTTCTTC; cdr3_aa: CASSRTGGLKEQFF
cdr3_length: 18; j_call: TRBJ2-3; v_call: TRBV7-2; d_call: TRBD2; clone_size: NA; cdr3_nt: TGTGCCAGCAGCTTCCCTCCGGGTAGCGGGAGGGCCTCAGATACGCAGTATTTT; cdr3_aa: CASSFPPGSGRASDTQYF
cdr3_length: 13; j_call: TRBJ1-2; v_call: TRBV27; d_call: NA; clone_size: few; cdr3_nt: TGTGCCAGCAGTTTATTGGGGGTGGCTGGCTACACCTTC; cdr3_aa: CASSLLGVAGYTF
cdr3_length: 14; j_call: TRBJ1-2; v_call: TRBV10-3; d_call: TRBD1; clone_size: NA; cdr3_nt: TGTGCCAGCATACCCGGGACAGAAAACTATGGCTACACCTTC; cdr3_aa: CASIPGTENYGYTF
cdr3_length: 13; j_call: TRBJ2-4; v_call: TRBV6-5; d_call: NA; clone_size: NA; cdr3_nt: TGTGCCAGCAGTTCTCCCGCGGACAAGGTTCAGTACTTC; cdr3_aa: CASSSPADKVQYF
cdr3_length: 16; j_call: TRBJ2-3; v_call: TRBV24-1; d_call: NA; clone_size: NA; cdr3_nt: TGTGCCACCAGTGATTTTAAAGGCGGGGTCACAGATACGCAGTATTTT; cdr3_aa: CATSDFKGGVTDTQYF
cdr3_length: 15; j_call: TRBJ1-4; v_call: TRBV11-2; d_call: NA; clone_size: few; cdr3_nt: TGTGCCAGCAGCTTAGGGAGGGCCTCTAATGAAAAACTGTTTTTT; cdr3_aa: CASSLGRASNEKLFF
cdr3_length: 17; j_call: TRBJ2-7; v_call: TRBV4-1; d_call: TRBD1; clone_size: few; cdr3_nt: TGCGCCAGCAGCCCTCTCCAACCCTGGACAGGGGGTTACGAGCAGTACTTC; cdr3_aa: CASSPLQPWTGGYEQYF
cdr3_length: 15; j_call: TRBJ2-1; v_call: TRBV6-2/TRBV6-3; d_call: NA; clone_size: NA; cdr3_nt: TGTGCCAGCAAACAGGATACCAGCTCCTACAATGAGCAGTTCTTC; cdr3_aa: CASKQDTSSYNEQFF
cdr3_length: 11; j_call: TRBJ2-7; v_call: TRBV20-1; d_call: NA; clone_size: few; cdr3_nt: TGCAGTGCTAAGGTTGGGGACGAGCAGTACTTC; cdr3_aa: CSAKVGDEQYF
cdr3_length: 12; j_call: TRBJ1-1; v_call: TRBV7-7; d_call: TRBD1; clone_size: few; cdr3_nt: TGTGCTAGCAGCCCCGACAGGGGGACGGCTTTCTTT; cdr3_aa: CASSPDRGTAFF
cdr3_length: 17; j_call: TRBJ2-1; v_call: TRBV3-1; d_call: NA; clone_size: NA; cdr3_nt: TGTGCCAGCAGCCAAGCTTTTATCGAGAGCTCCTACAATGAGCAGTTCTTC; cdr3_aa: CASSQAFIESSYNEQFF
cdr3_length: 15; j_call: TRBJ2-1; v_call: TRBV20-1; d_call: NA; clone_size: NA; cdr3_nt: TGCAGTGCTAGAGATCCGGCCGAAGAGTACAATGAGCAGTTCTTC; cdr3_aa: CSARDPAEEYNEQFF
cdr3_length: 12; j_call: TRBJ1-1; v_call: TRBV10-3; d_call: NA; clone_size: NA; cdr3_nt: TGTGCCATCAGTGAGGCGGGCGATGAAGCTTTCTTT; cdr3_aa: CAISEAGDEAFF
cdr3_length: 11; j_call: TRBJ2-5; v_call: TRBV25-1; d_call: NA; clone_size: NA; cdr3_nt: TGTGCCACTAGACAGGTTAATGAGCAGTACTTC; cdr3_aa: CATRQVNEQYF
cdr3_length: 13; j_call: TRBJ2-1; v_call: TRBV7-6; d_call: TRBD2; clone_size: NA; cdr3_nt: TGTGCCAGCAGCTTAGTGGGCCGGGAGGTGCTGTTCTTC; cdr3_aa: CASSLVGREVLFF
cdr3_length: 15; j_call: TRBJ1-1; v_call: TRBV4-1; d_call: NA; clone_size: NA; cdr3_nt: TGCGCCAGCAGCCAAGATCGTCGGGGCGGCACTGAAGCTTTCTTT; cdr3_aa: CASSQDRRGGTEAFF
cdr3_length: 14; j_call: TRBJ2-7; v_call: TRBV12-3/TRBV12-4; d_call: TRBD1; clone_size: NA; cdr3_nt: TGTGCCAGCAGTTTCCCGACAGGGCGGGACGAGCAGTACTTC; cdr3_aa: CASSFPTGRDEQYF
cdr3_length: 14; j_call: TRBJ2-5; v_call: TRBV29-1; d_call: TRBD2; clone_size: NA; cdr3_nt: TGCAGCGTTGTTATGGGGGGGGAACAAGAGACCCAGTACTTC; cdr3_aa: CSVVMGGEQETQYF